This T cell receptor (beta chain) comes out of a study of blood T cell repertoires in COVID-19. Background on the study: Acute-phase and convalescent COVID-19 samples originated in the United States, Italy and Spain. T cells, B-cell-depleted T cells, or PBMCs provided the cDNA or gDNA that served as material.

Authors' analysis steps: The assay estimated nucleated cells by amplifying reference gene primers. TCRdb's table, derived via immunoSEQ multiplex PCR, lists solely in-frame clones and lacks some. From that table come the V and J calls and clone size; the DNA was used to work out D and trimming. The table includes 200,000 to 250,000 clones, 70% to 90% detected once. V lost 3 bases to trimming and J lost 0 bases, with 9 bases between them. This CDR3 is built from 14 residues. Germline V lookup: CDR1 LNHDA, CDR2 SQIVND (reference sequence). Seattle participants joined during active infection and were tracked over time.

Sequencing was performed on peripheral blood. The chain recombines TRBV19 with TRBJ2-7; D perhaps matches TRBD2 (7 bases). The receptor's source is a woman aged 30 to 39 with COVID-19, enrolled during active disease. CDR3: CASSIRGASYEQYF. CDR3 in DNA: TGTGCCAGTAGTATCCGGGGGGCCTCCTACGAGCAGTACTTC.